The rows below give T cell receptor beta chains drawn from one sample of a study. TCRdb reanalysed the RT-PCR reads using MiXCR and keeps one entry per CDR3 protein. Seen here are more than 600,000 distinct CDR3 sequences, approximately 15% observed once, and the top ten hold about 3.9%. The sequenced material came from memory CD4+ T cells from blood. These TCRs come from a female donor in good health, serving as a healthy control. CDR3s include the opening cysteine and the closing phenylalanine or tryptophan. The D gene is left open where the match is weak. For some rows the clone size is stated as once, few or many, or as a class when expanded; others skip it.

TRBV20-1	.	many	TRBJ1-2	CSAAWTATGF	TGCAGTGCAGCCTGGACAGCTACTGGCTTC
TRBV18	TRBD1	.	TRBJ1-2	CASSPGTGDLGYYTF	TGTGCCAGCTCACCCGGGACAGGAGATTTGGGGTACTACACCTTC
TRBV18	TRBD2	few	TRBJ2-7	CASSPLGLAGEGEQYF	TGTGCCAGCTCACCTTTGGGACTAGCGGGAGAGGGCGAGCAGTACTTC
TRBV20-1	.	many	TRBJ1-2	CSASVGDGYGYTF	TGCAGTGCCTCCGTGGGGGACGGCTATGGCTACACCTTC
TRBV20-1	.	few	TRBJ1-2	CSARDIAVAGRGYGYTF	TGCAGTGCTAGAGATATCGCGGTAGCAGGGCGGGGCTATGGCTACACCTTC
TRBV28	.	.	TRBJ1-5	CASSLAGTITPQPQHF	TGTGCCAGCAGCCTGGCCGGGACAATTACTCCACAGCCCCAGCATTTT
TRBV20-1	.	many	TRBJ1-1	CSARGRSGGGGTEAFF	TGCAGTGCTAGAGGTCGTTCCGGGGGCGGGGGCACTGAAGCTTTCTTT
TRBV20-1	TRBD1	once	TRBJ1-2	CSAKTQGALGYTF	TGCAGTGCTAAGACACAGGGGGCGCTTGGCTACACCTTC
TRBV29-1	.	many	TRBJ2-5	CSVSDQETQYF	TGCAGCGTTTCAGACCAAGAGACCCAGTACTTC
TRBV29-1	.	.	TRBJ2-7	CSALGFPGPSNSYEQYF	TGCAGCGCCCTAGGTTTCCCGGGACCCAGTAACTCCTACGAGCAGTACTTC
TRBV7-2	TRBD2	.	TRBJ2-3	CASSFGIAGGGDTQYF	TGTGCCAGCAGCTTCGGAATAGCGGGAGGGGGAGATACGCAGTATTTT
TRBV7-8	TRBD1	.	TRBJ1-1	CASSLDRGLFF	TGTGCCAGCAGCCTTGACAGGGGGCTTTTCTTT